This TCR beta chain originates from a study of T cells in Graves' hyperthyroidism and ophthalmopathy. For the study at large: The blood sample was taken at first diagnosis, before treatment began.

V lost 5 bases to trimming and J lost 3 bases; unmatched junction nucleotides: 3. Germline V lookup: CDR1 LNHDA, CDR2 SQIVND (reference sequence). This CDR3 spans 13 amino acids. From RNA transcripts, TCR beta CDR3 regions were amplified. Initially, a first-round RT-PCR of the TCR CDR3 employed the HTBI primer set. TCRdb fed the multiplex PCR reads into MiXCR, producing one record per CDR3 protein. The sample gives about 460,000 distinct CDR3 sequences, 22% of which show up once; around 54% is in the top ten. The V gene is TRBV19, the J gene TRBJ2-7; 8 bases agree with TRBD2. Sequenced input: blood. The TCR comes from a woman in her 70s with Graves' ophthalmopathy. The CDR3 sequence: CASSPGTSYEQYF. The CDR3 nucleotides read TGTGCCAGTAGTCCGGGGACTAGCTACGAGCAGTACTTC.